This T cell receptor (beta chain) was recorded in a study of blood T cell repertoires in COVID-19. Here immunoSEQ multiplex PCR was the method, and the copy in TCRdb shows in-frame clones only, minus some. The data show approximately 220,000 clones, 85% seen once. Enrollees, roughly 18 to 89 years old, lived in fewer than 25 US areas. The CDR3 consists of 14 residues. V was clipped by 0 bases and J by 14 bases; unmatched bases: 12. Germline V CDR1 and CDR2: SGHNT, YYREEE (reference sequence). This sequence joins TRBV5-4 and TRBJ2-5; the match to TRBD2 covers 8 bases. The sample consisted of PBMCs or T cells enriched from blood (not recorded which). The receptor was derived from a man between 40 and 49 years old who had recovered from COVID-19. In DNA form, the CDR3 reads TGTGCCAGCAGCTTGGACGCGCGGGAGGCCTCTGTATACTTC. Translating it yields CASSLDAREASVYF.